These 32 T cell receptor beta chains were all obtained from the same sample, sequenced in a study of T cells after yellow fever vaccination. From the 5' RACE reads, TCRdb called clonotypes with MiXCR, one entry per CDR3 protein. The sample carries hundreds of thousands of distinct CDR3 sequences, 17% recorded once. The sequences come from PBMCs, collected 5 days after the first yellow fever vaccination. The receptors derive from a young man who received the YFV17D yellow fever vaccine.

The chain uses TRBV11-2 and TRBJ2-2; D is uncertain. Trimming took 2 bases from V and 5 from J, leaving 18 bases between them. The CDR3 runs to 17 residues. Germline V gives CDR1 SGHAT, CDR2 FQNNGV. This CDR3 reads CASSLNLARRTTGELFF. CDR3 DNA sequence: TGTGCCAGCAGCTTAAATCTCGCGCGAAGGACGACCGGGGAGCTGTTTTTT.

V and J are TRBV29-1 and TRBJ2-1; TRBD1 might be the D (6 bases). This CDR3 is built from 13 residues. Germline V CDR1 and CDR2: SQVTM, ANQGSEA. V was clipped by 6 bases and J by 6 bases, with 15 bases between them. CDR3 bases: TGCAGCGTCCAGACAGGATTAGGCAATGAGCAGTTCTTC. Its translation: CSVQTGLGNEQFF.

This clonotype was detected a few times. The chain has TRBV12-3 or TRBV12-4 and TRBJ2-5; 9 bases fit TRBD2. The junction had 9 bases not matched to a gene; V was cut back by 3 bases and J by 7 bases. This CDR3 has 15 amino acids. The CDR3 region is CASSFGAGGKGTQYF. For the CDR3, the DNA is TGTGCCAGCAGTTTTGGAGCGGGGGGTAAGGGGACCCAGTACTTC.

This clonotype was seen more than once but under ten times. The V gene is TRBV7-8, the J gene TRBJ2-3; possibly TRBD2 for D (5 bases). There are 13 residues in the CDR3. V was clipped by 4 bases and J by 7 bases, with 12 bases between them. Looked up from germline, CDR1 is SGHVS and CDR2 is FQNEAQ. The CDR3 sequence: CASSSRGSHTQYF. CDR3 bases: TGTGCCAGCAGCTCAAGAGGGTCGCATACGCAGTATTTT.

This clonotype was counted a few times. The chain's CDR3 is CASSLKIDQPQHF. DNA for the CDR3: TGTGCCAGCAGCTTAAAAATCGATCAGCCCCAGCATTTT. This chain uses TRBV7-2 with TRBJ1-5, with unresolved D. The germline V gene encodes CDR1 SGHTA and CDR2 FQGNSA. V gave up 2 bases and J gave up 5 bases, with 7 bases separating them. The CDR3 contains 13 residues.

CDR3 nucleotide sequence: TGTGCCAGCAGCTCCTTCTCGGTCCAGAACACTGAAGCTTTCTTT. Its translation is CASSSFSVQNTEAFF. The chain links TRBV7-6 to TRBJ1-1; D gene uncertain. Germline loops: CDR1 SGHVS, CDR2 FNYEAQ. CDR3 size: 15 residues. V was shortened by 4 bases and J by 1 base, with 13 bases between the two germline ends.

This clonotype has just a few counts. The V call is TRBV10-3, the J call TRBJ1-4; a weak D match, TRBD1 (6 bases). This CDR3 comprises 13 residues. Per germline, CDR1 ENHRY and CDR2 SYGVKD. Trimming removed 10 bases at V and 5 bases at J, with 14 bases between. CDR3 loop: CATHRDTNEKLFF. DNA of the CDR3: TGTGCCACCCACAGGGATACGAATGAAAAACTGTTTTTT.

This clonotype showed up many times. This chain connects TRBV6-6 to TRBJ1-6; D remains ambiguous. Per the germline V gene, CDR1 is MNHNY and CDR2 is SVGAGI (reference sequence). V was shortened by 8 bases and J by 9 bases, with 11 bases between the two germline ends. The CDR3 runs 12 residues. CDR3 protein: CASGQDSSPLHF. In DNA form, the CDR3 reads TGTGCCAGCGGCCAGGATAGTTCACCCCTCCACTTT.

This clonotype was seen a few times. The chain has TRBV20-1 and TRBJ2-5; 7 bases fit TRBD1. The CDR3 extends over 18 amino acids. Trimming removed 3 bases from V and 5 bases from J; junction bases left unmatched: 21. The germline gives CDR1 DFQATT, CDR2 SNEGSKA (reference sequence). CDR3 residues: CSARALGSTGAGRETQYF. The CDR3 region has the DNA TGCAGTGCTAGGGCACTAGGATCTACAGGGGCCGGTCGGGAGACCCAGTACTTC.

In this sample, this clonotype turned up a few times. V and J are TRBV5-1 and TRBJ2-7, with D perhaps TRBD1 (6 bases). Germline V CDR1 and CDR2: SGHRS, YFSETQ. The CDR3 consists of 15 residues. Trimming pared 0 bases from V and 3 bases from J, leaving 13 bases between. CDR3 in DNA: TGCGCCAGCAGCTTGGTGGCAGGGGACCACTACGAGCAGTACTTC. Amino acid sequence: CASSLVAGDHYEQYF.

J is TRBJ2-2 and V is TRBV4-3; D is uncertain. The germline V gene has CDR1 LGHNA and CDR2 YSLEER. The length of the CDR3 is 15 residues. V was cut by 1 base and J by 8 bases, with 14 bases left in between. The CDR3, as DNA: TGCGCCAGCAGCCAAGTGGCCGGAGCCTTGGGGGAGCTGTTTTTT. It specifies CASSQVAGALGELFF.

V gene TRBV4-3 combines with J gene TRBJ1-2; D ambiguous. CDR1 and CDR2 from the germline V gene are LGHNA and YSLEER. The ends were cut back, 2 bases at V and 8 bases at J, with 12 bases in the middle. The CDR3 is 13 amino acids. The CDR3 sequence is CASSQPNHDGYTF. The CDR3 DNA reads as TGCGCCAGCAGCCAACCCAACCATGACGGCTACACCTTC.

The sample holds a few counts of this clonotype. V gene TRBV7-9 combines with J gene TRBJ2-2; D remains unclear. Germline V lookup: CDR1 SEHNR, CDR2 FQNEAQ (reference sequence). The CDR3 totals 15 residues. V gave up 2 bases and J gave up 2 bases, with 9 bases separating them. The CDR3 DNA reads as TGTGCCAGCAGCTTACCCAGCCCAAACACCGGGGAGCTGTTTTTT. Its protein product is CASSLPSPNTGELFF. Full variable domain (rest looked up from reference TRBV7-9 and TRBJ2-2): DTGVSQNPRHKITKRGQNVTFRCDPISEHNRLYWYRQTLGQGPEFLTYFQNEAQLEKSRLLSDRFSAERPKGSFSTLEIQRTEQGDSAMYLCASSLPSPNTGELFFGEGSRLTVL.

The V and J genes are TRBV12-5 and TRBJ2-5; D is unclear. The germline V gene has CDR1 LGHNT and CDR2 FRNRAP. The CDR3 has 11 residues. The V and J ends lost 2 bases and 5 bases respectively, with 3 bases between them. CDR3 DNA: TGTGCTAGTGGTTTGCGGGAGACCCAGTACTTC. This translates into CASGLRETQYF.

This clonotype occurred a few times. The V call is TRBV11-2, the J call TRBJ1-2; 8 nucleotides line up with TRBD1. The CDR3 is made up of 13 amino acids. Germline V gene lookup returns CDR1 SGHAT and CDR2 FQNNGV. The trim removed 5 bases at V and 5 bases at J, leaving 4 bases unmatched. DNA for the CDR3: TGTGCCAGCAGCCAGGGACAGGATTATGGCTACACCTTC. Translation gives CASSQGQDYGYTF.

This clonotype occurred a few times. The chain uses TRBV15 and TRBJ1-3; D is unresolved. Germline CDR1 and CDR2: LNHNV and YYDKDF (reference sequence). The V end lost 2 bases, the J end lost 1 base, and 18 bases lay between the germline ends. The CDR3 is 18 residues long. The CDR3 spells CATSRRISWAFSGNTIYF. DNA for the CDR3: TGTGCCACCAGCAGACGCATTTCCTGGGCCTTTTCTGGAAACACCATATATTTT.

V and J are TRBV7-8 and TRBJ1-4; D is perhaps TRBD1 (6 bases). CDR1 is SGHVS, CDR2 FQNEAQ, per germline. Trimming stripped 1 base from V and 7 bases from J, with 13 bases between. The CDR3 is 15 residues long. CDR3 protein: CASSLEGVGGEKLFF. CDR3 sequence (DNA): TGTGCCAGCAGCTTAGAAGGGGTAGGGGGTGAAAAACTGTTTTTT.

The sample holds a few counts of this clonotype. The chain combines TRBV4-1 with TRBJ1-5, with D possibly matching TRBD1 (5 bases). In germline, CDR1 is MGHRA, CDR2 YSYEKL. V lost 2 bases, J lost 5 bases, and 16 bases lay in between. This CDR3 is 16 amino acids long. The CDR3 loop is CASSQKGKGYDQPQHF. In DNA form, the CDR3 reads TGCGCCAGCAGCCAAAAGGGGAAGGGCTACGATCAGCCCCAGCATTTT.

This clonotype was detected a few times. CDR3 nucleotides: TGTGCCAGCGAGGGGACAGGGGGCCAAGAGACCCAGTACTTC. As protein: CASEGTGGQETQYF. This chain uses TRBV7-9 with TRBJ2-5; 11 bases agree with TRBD1. Germline loops: CDR1 SEHNR, CDR2 FQNEAQ (reference sequence). The CDR3 is 14 residues long. J lost 1 base, V lost 8 bases, and 3 bases had no gene match. The full variable domain, rest sourced from reference TRBV7-9 and TRBJ2-5, is DTGVSQNPRHKITKRGQNVTFRCDPISEHNRLYWYRQTLGQGPEFLTYFQNEAQLEKSRLLSDRFSAERPKGSFSTLEIQRTEQGDSAMYLCASEGTGGQETQYFGPGTRLLVL.

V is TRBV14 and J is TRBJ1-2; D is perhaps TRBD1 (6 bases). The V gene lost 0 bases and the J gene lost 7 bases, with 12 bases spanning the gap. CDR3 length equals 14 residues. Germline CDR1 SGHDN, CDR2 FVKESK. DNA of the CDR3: TGTGCCAGCAGCCAAGAACGCAGGGGTTTTGGCTACACCTTC. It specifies CASSQERRGFGYTF.

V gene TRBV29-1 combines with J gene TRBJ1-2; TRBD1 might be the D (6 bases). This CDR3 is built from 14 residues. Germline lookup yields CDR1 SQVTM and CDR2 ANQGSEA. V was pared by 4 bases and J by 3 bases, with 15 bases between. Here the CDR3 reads CSVGGPAGDYGYTF. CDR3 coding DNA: TGCAGCGTTGGGGGGCCGGCCGGAGACTATGGCTACACCTTC.

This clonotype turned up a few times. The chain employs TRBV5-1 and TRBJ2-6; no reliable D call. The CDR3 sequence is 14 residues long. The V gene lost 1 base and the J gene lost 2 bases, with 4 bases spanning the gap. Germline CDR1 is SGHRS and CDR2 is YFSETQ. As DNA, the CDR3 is TGCGCCAGCAGCTTGATCCCTGGGGCCAACGTCCTGACTTTC. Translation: CASSLIPGANVLTF.

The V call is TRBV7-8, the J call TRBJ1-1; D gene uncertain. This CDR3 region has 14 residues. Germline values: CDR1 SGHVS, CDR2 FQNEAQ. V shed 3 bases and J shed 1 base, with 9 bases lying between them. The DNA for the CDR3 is TGTGCCAGCAGCTTGAAGGACGGGAACACTGAAGCTTTCTTT. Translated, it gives CASSLKDGNTEAFF.

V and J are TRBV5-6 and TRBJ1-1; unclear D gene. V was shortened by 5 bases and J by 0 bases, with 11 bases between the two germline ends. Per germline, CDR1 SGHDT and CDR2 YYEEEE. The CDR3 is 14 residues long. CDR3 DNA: TGTGCCAGCAGGCGGAGAAGGGTGAACACTGAAGCTTTCTTT. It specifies CASRRRRVNTEAFF.

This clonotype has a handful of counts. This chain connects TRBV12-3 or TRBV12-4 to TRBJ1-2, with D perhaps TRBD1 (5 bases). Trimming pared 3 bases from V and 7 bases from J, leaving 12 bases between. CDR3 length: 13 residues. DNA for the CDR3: TGTGCCAGCAGTTTCTCCAGGGCGGGTGGCTACACCTTC. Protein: CASSFSRAGGYTF.

CDR3 amino acids: CASSSDTALDNEQFF. In nucleotides, the CDR3 is TGTGCCAGCAGCTCGGACACGGCCTTGGACAATGAGCAGTTCTTC. The V call is TRBV12-3 or TRBV12-4, the J call TRBJ2-1; weak D call: TRBD1 (5 bases). This CDR3 spans 15 amino acids. V was cut by 6 bases and J by 5 bases, with 17 bases left in between.

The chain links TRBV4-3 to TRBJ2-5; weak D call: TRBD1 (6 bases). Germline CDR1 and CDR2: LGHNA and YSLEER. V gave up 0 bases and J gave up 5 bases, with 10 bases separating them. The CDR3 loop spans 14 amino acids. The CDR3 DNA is TGCGCCAGCAGCCAAGAATGGACAGCGGAGACCCAGTACTTC. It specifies CASSQEWTAETQYF.

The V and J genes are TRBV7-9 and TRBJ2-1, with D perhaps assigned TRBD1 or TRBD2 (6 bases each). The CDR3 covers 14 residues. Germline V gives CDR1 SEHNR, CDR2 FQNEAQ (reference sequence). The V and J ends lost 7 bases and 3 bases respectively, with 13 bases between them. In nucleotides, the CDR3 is TGTGCCAGCACTTTAGGGGGACTCTACAATGAGCAGTTCTTC. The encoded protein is CASTLGGLYNEQFF.

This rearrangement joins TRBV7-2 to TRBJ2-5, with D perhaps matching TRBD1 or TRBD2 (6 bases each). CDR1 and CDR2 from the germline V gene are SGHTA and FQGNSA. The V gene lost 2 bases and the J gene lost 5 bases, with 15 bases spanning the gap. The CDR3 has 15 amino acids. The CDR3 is CASSLQGGRRETQYF. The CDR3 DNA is TGTGCCAGCAGCTTACAAGGGGGGAGGCGGGAGACCCAGTACTTC. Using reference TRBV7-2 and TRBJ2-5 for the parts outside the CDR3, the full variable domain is GAGVSQSPSNKVTEKGKDVELRCDPISGHTALYWYRQSLGQGLEFLIYFQGNSAPDKSGLPSDRFSAERTGGSVSTLTIQRTQQEDSAVYLCASSLQGGRRETQYFGPGTRLLVL.

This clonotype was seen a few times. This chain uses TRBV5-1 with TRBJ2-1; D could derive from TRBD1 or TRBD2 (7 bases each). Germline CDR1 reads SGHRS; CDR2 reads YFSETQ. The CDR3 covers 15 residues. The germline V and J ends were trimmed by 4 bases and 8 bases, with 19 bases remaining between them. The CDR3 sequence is CASSPAPGGAYEQFF. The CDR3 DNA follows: TGCGCCAGCAGCCCGGCCCCAGGGGGGGCCTATGAGCAGTTCTTC.

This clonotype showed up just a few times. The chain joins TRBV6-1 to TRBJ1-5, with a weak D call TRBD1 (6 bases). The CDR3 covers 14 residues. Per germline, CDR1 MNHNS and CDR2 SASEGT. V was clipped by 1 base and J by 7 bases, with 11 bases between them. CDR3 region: CASSEGAQGQPQHF. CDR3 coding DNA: TGTGCCAGCAGTGAAGGGGCGCAGGGGCAGCCCCAGCATTTT.

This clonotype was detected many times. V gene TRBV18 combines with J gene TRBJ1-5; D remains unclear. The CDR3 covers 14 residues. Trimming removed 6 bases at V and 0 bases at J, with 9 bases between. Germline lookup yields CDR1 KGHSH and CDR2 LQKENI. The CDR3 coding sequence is TGTGCCAGCTCTAGGGAACATAGCAATCAGCCCCAGCATTTT. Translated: CASSREHSNQPQHF.